These 19 T cell receptor beta chains were sequenced from one sample in a study of naive CD8 T cells in extremely preterm neonates. Extremely preterm births at roughly 23-27 weeks of gestation supplied the samples. The antigens of these receptors remain unknown. Clones were sequenced by immunoSEQ multiplex PCR, and TCRdb holds only the in-frame ones, with some missing. The sample lists 20,000 or so clones, approximately 88% seen once, with 0.8% to 0.95% in the top ten. Points from the study as a whole: Preterm CDR3s were shorter than older groups', with fewer N additions and less trimming.

The sequenced sample consisted of naive CD8+ T cells from cord blood. Source of these receptors: a boy who was born preterm.

CDR3 coding DNA: TGTGCCAGCAGTGAGCGGGGGGGCAGCACAGATACGCAGTATTTT. It is translated as CASSERGGSTDTQYF. This rearrangement joins TRBV6-4 to TRBJ2-3; 9 bases match TRBD2. The CDR3 extends over 15 amino acids. V lost 3 bases to trimming and J lost 0 bases; unmatched junction nucleotides: 1. Per germline, CDR1 MRHNA and CDR2 SNTAGT.

This rearrangement joins TRBV4-1 to TRBJ2-1, with 7 bases that match TRBD2. The CDR3 contains 15 residues. Looked up from germline, CDR1 is MGHRA and CDR2 is YSYEKL. V was clipped by 0 bases and J by 2 bases; unmatched bases: 1. The CDR3 nucleotides read TGCGCCAGCAGCCAAGATGGGACTACCTACAATGAGCAGTTCTTC. It specifies CASSQDGTTYNEQFF.

V and J are TRBV12-1 and TRBJ2-1; no DNA check was done on the table's D call, TRBD2. TRBV12-1 is tagged as a pseudogene. This CDR3 is built from 17 residues. CDR3 in DNA: TGTGCCAGCAGCTTTGCGCCGGGACTAGCGGGGTACAATGAGCAGTTCTTC. Translating it yields CASSFAPGLAGYNEQFF.

This chain connects TRBV4-1 to TRBJ2-3; 7 bases are a match to TRBD2. The ends lost 3 bases at V and 3 bases at J; junction bases unmatched: 9. The germline gives CDR1 MGHRA, CDR2 YSYEKL. This CDR3 is built from 16 residues. As DNA, the CDR3 is TGCGCCAGCAGCCAGGGGGGGGAGGAAAAAACAGATACGCAGTATTTT. Its translation is CASSQGGEEKTDTQYF.

The chain uses TRBV5-1 and TRBJ2-1; 7 bases align to TRBD2. This CDR3 comprises 12 residues. Germline V CDR1 and CDR2: SGHRS, YFSETQ. Germline trimming cut 3 bases from V and 6 bases from J; bases unmatched to any gene: 0. The CDR3 nucleotides read TGCGCCAGCAGCTGGACTAGCAATGAGCAGTTCTTC. The encoded protein is CASSWTSNEQFF.

Only one count was recorded for this clone. The CDR3 DNA reads TGCAGTGCCTTCCAGGGCGAGCAGTACTTC. As protein: CSAFQGEQYF. The rearrangement links TRBV20-1 to TRBJ2-7, with D perhaps TRBD1 (5 bases). Trimming removed 6 bases at V and 6 bases at J, with 9 bases between. Germline V lookup: CDR1 DFQATT, CDR2 SNEGSKA (reference sequence). CDR3 length equals 10 residues.

The chain combines TRBV11-3 with TRBJ2-4; no reliable D call. There are 14 residues in the CDR3. Looked up from germline, CDR1 is SGHNT and CDR2 is YENEEA. V gave up 1 base and J gave up 0 bases, with 4 bases separating them. The CDR3 nucleotides are TGTGCCAGCAGCTTAGGGACAGCCAAAAACATTCAGTACTTC. Its protein is CASSLGTAKNIQYF.

The V call is TRBV28, the J call TRBJ2-7; D call uncertain. CDR3 length equals 14 residues. V was cut by 1 base and J by 0 bases, with 7 bases left in between. CDR1 and CDR2 (germline): MDHEN, SYDVKM. CDR3 sequence: CASSLYGSSYEQYF. CDR3 nucleotide sequence: TGTGCCAGCAGTTTATATGGCAGCTCCTACGAGCAGTACTTC.

To note about this clone: This CDR3 is also generated by other DNA sequences in the sample. The V call is TRBV27, the J call TRBJ2-1; D unclear. The CDR3 length is 13 residues. Trimming cost V 2 bases and J 2 bases, with 4 bases left between them. From germline, CDR1 is MNHEY and CDR2 SMNVEV (reference sequence). CDR3 in amino acids: CASSLGTYNEQFF. The CDR3 DNA reads TGTGCCAGCAGTTTAGGGACCTACAATGAGCAGTTCTTC.

The rearrangement links TRBV19 to TRBJ2-7; 10 bases map to TRBD2. The germline CDR1 and CDR2 sequences are LNHDA and SQIVND (reference sequence). The CDR3 sequence is 14 residues long. Trimming at V came to 4 bases and at J to 0 bases, leaving 0 bases not matched to a gene. The CDR3 is CASSTSGGSYEQYF. CDR3 in DNA: TGTGCCAGTAGTACTAGCGGGGGCTCCTACGAGCAGTACTTC.

The rearrangement uses TRBV29-1 and TRBJ2-7; perhaps TRBD1 as D (6 bases). With 6 bases removed from V and 0 bases from J, the gap between germline ends came to 15 bases. The germline gives CDR1 SQVTM, CDR2 ANQGSEA. The CDR3 runs 14 residues. CDR3 coding DNA: TGCAGCGTAGAGCTCCGGGACAACTCCTACGAGCAGTACTTC. This gives the protein CSVELRDNSYEQYF.

This clone was observed once. The chain couples TRBV9 to TRBJ2-7; 7 bases are a match to TRBD1. The CDR3 length is 14 residues. Trimming took 1 base from V and 0 from J; bases not matched to a gene: 1. Germline CDR1 SGDLS, CDR2 YYNGEE. This CDR3 reads CASSVWDSSYEQYF. CDR3 coding DNA: TGTGCCAGCAGCGTATGGGACAGCTCCTACGAGCAGTACTTC.

The rearrangement links TRBV5-1 to TRBJ2-3; 10 nucleotides agree with TRBD2. The junction had 1 base not matched to a gene; V was cut back by 0 bases and J by 6 bases. This CDR3 is 14 amino acids long. Germline loops: CDR1 SGHRS, CDR2 YFSETQ. CDR3 nucleotides: TGCGCCAGCAGCTTGGAACTAGCGGGGGATACGCAGTATTTT. Its protein is CASSLELAGDTQYF.

J is TRBJ2-1 and V is TRBV6-4; D unclear. The germline V gene has CDR1 MRHNA and CDR2 SNTAGT. The CDR3 runs to 12 residues. The V end lost 2 bases, the J end lost 5 bases, and 4 bases lay between the germline ends. This chain's CDR3 is CASSDRDNEQFF. The CDR3 DNA is TGTGCCAGCAGTGACAGGGACAATGAGCAGTTCTTC.

The rearrangement links TRBV4-2 to TRBJ2-5; 8 nucleotides line up with TRBD2. The DNA end favors TRBJ2-7, so the J call may be wrong. This CDR3 comprises 13 residues. Germline values: CDR1 LGHNA, CDR2 YNFKEQ. The CDR3 loop is CASSQLAGYEQYF. For the CDR3, the DNA is TGTGCCAGCAGCCAACTAGCGGGCTACGAGCAGTACTTC.

V usage is TRBV2 and J usage is TRBJ2-7; TRBD1 agrees at 8 bases. CDR1 is SNHLY and CDR2 is FYNNEI in the germline V gene. CDR3 length: 11 amino acids. Unmatched junction bases numbered 1, after V lost 6 bases and J lost 6 bases. CDR3 nucleotide sequence: TGTGCCAGCAGAACAGGGGGCGAGCAGTACTTC. This sequence encodes CASRTGGEQYF.

The CDR3 loop reads CASSQKQGASTDTQYF. The CDR3 DNA sequence: TGTGCCAGCAGCCAAAAACAGGGGGCGTCCACAGATACGCAGTATTTT. The chain links TRBV4-2 to TRBJ2-3, with TRBD1 matching 9 bases. There are 16 residues in the CDR3. Trimming cost V 2 bases and J 2 bases; bases outside gene matches: 5. Looked up from germline, CDR1 is LGHNA and CDR2 is YNFKEQ.

This sequence joins TRBV9 and TRBJ2-7; 7 nucleotides line up with TRBD1. Germline trimming cut 3 bases from V and 0 bases from J; bases unmatched to any gene: 0. Looked up from germline, CDR1 is SGDLS and CDR2 is YYNGEE. This CDR3 has 13 amino acids. CDR3 bases: TGTGCCAGCAGCGCAGGGGGCTCCTACGAGCAGTACTTC. Protein product: CASSAGGSYEQYF.

The CDR3 is CASSPPDRVYEQYF. The CDR3, as DNA: TGTGCCAGCAGCCCCCCCGACAGGGTCTACGAGCAGTACTTC. The genes are TRBV7-9 and TRBJ2-7, with 7 bases that match TRBD1. CDR3 length equals 14 residues. V lost 5 bases and J lost 3; bases outside the gene matches: 7. Germline CDR1 SEHNR, CDR2 FQNEAQ (reference sequence). The full variable domain, in which reference TRBV7-9 and TRBJ2-7 provide the parts outside the CDR3, is DTGVSQNPRHKITKRGQNVTFRCDPISEHNRLYWYRQTLGQGPEFLTYFQNEAQLEKSRLLSDRFSAERPKGSFSTLEIQRTEQGDSAMYLCASSPPDRVYEQYFGPGTRLTVT.